This record concerns one T cell receptor beta chain sequence. Its antigen is unidentified. This entry is derived from a study of identical twins. A universal primer site came from template switching; cDNA carried unique molecular identifiers. One entry per CDR3 protein results from TCRdb running MiXCR on the 5' RACE reads. The table records approximately 490,000 distinct CDR3 sequences, about a fifth of them present only once. The CDR3 runs 14 residues. Germline V gene lookup returns CDR1 DFQATT and CDR2 SNEGSKA (reference sequence). Trimming stripped 0 bases from V and 2 bases from J, with 10 bases between. Study findings and constraints: Zero-insertion findings could be partly confounded by invariant cells (MAIT and iNKT cells). Conclusions were drawn cross-sectionally by statistical analysis, without following the same donors.

Donors were all healthy Caucasians. The same sample was also studied in work on yellow fever vaccine responses in identical twins.

V usage is TRBV20-1 and J usage is TRBJ2-5, with D maybe TRBD1 (5 bases). The sample taken for sequencing was CD4+ T cells sorted from blood. The source of this sequence is a woman under 30 in good health. The CDR3 DNA reads TGCAGTGCTAGAGAACCTGACAGACAAGAGACCCAGTACTTC. It codes for CSAREPDRQETQYF.